The 18 T cell receptor beta chains below were found in one sample sequenced in a study of T-cell memory formation after mild COVID-19. TCRdb reprocessed the 5' RACE reads with MiXCR, giving one entry per CDR3 protein. Of tens of thousands of distinct CDR3 sequences in the sample, 28% were seen once. The sequenced sample was PBMCs or a T cell subset sorted from them (not recorded which). These receptors all come from a man aged 18-30 years who had mild COVID-19 (a few samples of this study predate the infection). Cell type and time point are not known.

This clonotype was seen a handful of times. The chain has TRBV20-1 and TRBJ2-1; TRBD1 matches 9 bases. CDR1 is DFQATT, CDR2 SNEGSKA, per germline (reference sequence). The CDR3 sequence is 16 residues long. V lost 3 bases to trimming and J lost 3 bases; unmatched junction nucleotides: 9. The CDR3 DNA reads as TGCAGTGCTAGGAACACCGGGACAGGGTACTACAATGAGCAGTTCTTC. Translated, it gives CSARNTGTGYYNEQFF.

This clonotype came up a few times. Here the CDR3 reads CASSPLGVGDEQFF. In nucleotides, the CDR3 is TGTGCCAGCTCACCACTGGGGGTGGGCGATGAGCAGTTCTTC. The rearrangement uses TRBV18 and TRBJ2-1; D is perhaps TRBD1 or TRBD2 (5 bases each). Germline V gives CDR1 KGHSH, CDR2 LQKENI. The CDR3 extends over 14 amino acids. The ends were cut back, 1 base at V and 8 bases at J, with 12 bases in the middle.

The table lists this clonotype with a few counts. This chain connects TRBV6-2 or TRBV6-3 to TRBJ2-3; maybe TRBD1 (6 bases). Trimming cost V 6 bases and J 8 bases, with 15 bases left between them. Looked up from germline, CDR1 is MNHEY and CDR2 is SVGEGT. The CDR3 totals 13 residues. CDR3 sequence: CASRPGQFVTQYF. CDR3 bases: TGTGCCAGCAGACCGGGACAATTCGTTACGCAGTATTTT.

V and J are TRBV7-9 and TRBJ2-2, with TRBD1 matching 10 bases. J lost 3 bases, V lost 7 bases, and 8 bases had no gene match. Germline assignment: CDR1 SEHNR and CDR2 FQNEAQ (reference sequence). CDR3 size: 16 residues. This CDR3 reads CASIPPGTGDTGELFF. Here the CDR3 DNA reads TGTGCCAGCATCCCACCCGGGACAGGGGACACCGGGGAGCTGTTTTTT. Looking up the rest from reference TRBV7-9 and TRBJ2-2 gives the full variable domain: DTGVSQNPRHKITKRGQNVTFRCDPISEHNRLYWYRQTLGQGPEFLTYFQNEAQLEKSRLLSDRFSAERPKGSFSTLEIQRTEQGDSAMYLCASIPPGTGDTGELFFGEGSRLTVL.

The genes are TRBV9 and TRBJ1-6; TRBD1 matches 8 bases. V was pared by 2 bases and J by 6 bases, with 4 bases of the junction left unmatched. There are 15 residues in the CDR3. The germline V gene has CDR1 SGDLS and CDR2 YYNGEE. The CDR3: CASSVRDRINSPLHF. The CDR3 DNA reads TGTGCCAGCAGCGTCCGGGACAGGATTAATTCACCCCTCCACTTT.

This clonotype showed up just a few times. Because it lacks the conserved phenylalanine or tryptophan at the end, this CDR3 is likely a read error. The rearrangement uses TRBV7-6 and TRBJ2-3; D unclear. Germline V gene sequence: CDR1 SGHVS, CDR2 FNYEAQ. This CDR3 contains 14 residues. The V end was cut by 5 bases, the J end by 3 bases, with 12 bases between. For the CDR3, the DNA is TGTGCCAGCAGCCCCCCGTCCCAGACAGATACGCAGTATTTA. Protein: CASSPPSQTDTQYL.

The chain carries TRBV12-3 or TRBV12-4 and TRBJ2-7, with 7 nucleotides matching TRBD1. After removal of 6 bases from V and 4 bases from J, the junction contained 9 bases not matched to a gene. This CDR3 has 14 residues. CDR3 sequence (DNA): TGTGCCAGCAGCCCCGACAGGGAGAAATACGAGCAGTACTTC. Translated: CASSPDREKYEQYF.

By share, this clonotype ranks as medium-sized. The CDR3 region has the DNA TGTGCCAGTAGTGGGACTAGCGGGGATTACAATGAGCAGTTCTTC. It translates to CASSGTSGDYNEQFF. V gene TRBV19 combines with J gene TRBJ2-1; 13 nucleotides match TRBD2. The J segment lost 4 bases and the V segment lost 5 bases, leaving 2 bases of the junction unmatched. CDR3 size: 15 residues. CDR1 and CDR2 from the germline V gene are LNHDA and SQIVND (reference sequence).

This clonotype was picked up a small number of times. The chain is built from TRBV12-3 or TRBV12-4 and TRBJ2-2; D may be TRBD2 (6 bases). V dropped 7 bases and J dropped 2 bases, with 11 bases sitting between them. This CDR3 contains 14 residues. In DNA, the CDR3 is TGTGCCAGCACCCTGGGGGGAAACACCGGGGAGCTGTTTTTT. Residues: CASTLGGNTGELFF.

The V gene is TRBV7-6, the J gene TRBJ1-1; 7 nucleotides line up with TRBD1. The trim removed 5 bases at V and 2 bases at J, leaving 5 bases unmatched. The germline gives CDR1 SGHVS, CDR2 FNYEAQ. CDR3 length equals 14 residues. The CDR3 here is CASSLRDSNTEAFF. The DNA for the CDR3 is TGTGCCAGCAGCCTACGGGACAGCAACACTGAAGCTTTCTTT.

The sample holds a few counts of this clonotype. V and J are TRBV4-3 and TRBJ2-2; the D gene could be TRBD1 or TRBD2 (5 bases each). Germline loops: CDR1 LGHNA, CDR2 YSLEER. V was pared by 3 bases and J by 3 bases, with 14 bases between. This CDR3 has 16 amino acids. CDR3 bases: TGCGCCAGCAGCCAGGGGACGGGGACGTACACCGGGGAGCTGTTTTTT. It codes for CASSQGTGTYTGELFF.

The V and J genes are TRBV7-2 and TRBJ1-2; 11 bases are a match to TRBD1. The CDR3 is 14 residues long. Trimming removed 3 bases from V and 6 bases from J; junction bases left unmatched: 3. Germline V gene data show CDR1 as SGHTA and CDR2 as FQGNSA. The DNA of the CDR3 is TGTGCCAGCAGCTTTGGGACAGGGGGTCATGGCTACACCTTC. Its protein product is CASSFGTGGHGYTF.

The chain joins TRBV27 to TRBJ2-4; possible D gene TRBD2, 6 bases. V was trimmed by 5 bases and J by 0 bases, leaving 17 bases between them. CDR1 and CDR2 from the germline V gene are MNHEY and SMNVEV (reference sequence). This CDR3 has 17 amino acids. CDR3 region: CASSPAGGGLAKNIQYF. In DNA, the CDR3 is TGTGCCAGCAGTCCCGCGGGTGGGGGACTAGCCAAAAACATTCAGTACTTC.

The genes are TRBV9 and TRBJ2-3; TRBD2 matches 8 bases. Looked up from germline, CDR1 is SGDLS and CDR2 is YYNGEE. This CDR3 is built from 15 residues. With 4 bases clipped from V and 2 bases from J, the junction kept 6 bases outside the gene matches. CDR3 protein: CASSSTRGVTDTQYF. CDR3 in DNA: TGTGCCAGCAGCAGCACGCGGGGGGTCACAGATACGCAGTATTTT.

V usage is TRBV5-5 and J usage is TRBJ2-7; either TRBD1 or TRBD2 may fit D (6 bases each). From germline, CDR1 is SGHKS and CDR2 YYEKEE (reference sequence). There are 14 residues in the CDR3. V was cut by 4 bases and J by 4 bases, with 15 bases left in between. CDR3 in amino acids: CASSLGGGPYEQYF. As DNA, the CDR3 is TGTGCCAGCAGCCTGGGGGGCGGGCCTTACGAGCAGTACTTC.

The J gene is TRBJ2-7, the V gene TRBV4-3; a possible D gene is TRBD1 (6 bases). Germline-derived CDR1 and CDR2 are LGHNA and YSLEER. Trimming shortened V by 1 base and J by 4 bases, and 11 bases separated the two germline ends. This CDR3 is built from 14 residues. CDR3 nucleotides: TGCGCCAGCAGCCAAGCGACAGGAAGATACGAGCAGTACTTC. Translation: CASSQATGRYEQYF.

V is TRBV9 and J is TRBJ1-1; 7 bases line up with TRBD1. Germline loops: CDR1 SGDLS, CDR2 YYNGEE. J gave up 7 bases and V 0 bases, and 6 bases lay outside the gene matches. CDR3 size: 14 residues. The CDR3 protein is CASSVEGGAGEAFF. CDR3 in DNA: TGTGCCAGCAGCGTAGAAGGGGGCGCGGGTGAAGCTTTCTTT.

This chain links TRBV11-2 with TRBJ1-2, with D possibly matching TRBD1 (6 bases). Deletions cut 1 base from V and 9 bases from J, with 18 bases between. The CDR3 is made up of 15 amino acids. Germline-derived CDR1 and CDR2 are SGHAT and FQNNGV. The CDR3 coding sequence is TGTGCCAGCAGCTTAGGCGGGACAACAATCCGAAGCTACACCTTC. The encoded protein is CASSLGGTTIRSYTF. The variable domain in full, completed from reference TRBV11-2 and TRBJ1-2, reads EAGVAQSPRYKIIEKRQSVAFWCNPISGHATLYWYQQILGQGPKLLIQFQNNGVVDDSQLPKDRFSAERLKGVDSTLKIQPAKLEDSAVYLCASSLGGTTIRSYTFGSGTRLTVV.